The clone carrying this TCR beta chain was recorded once. The antigen remains undetermined. An end of the junction differs from the germline gene, which may be a read error. Sequenced by immunoSEQ multiplex PCR; TCRdb stores in-frame clones only, minus some. This table has 2.3 million or so clones, roughly 93% appearing once. These data are taken from a study of shared clonotypes between healthy human individuals. In the study overall: Each donor's CD8 memory used one plate, CD8 naive two, each CD4 subset three. Overall study findings and caveats: Non-shared clonotypes had lower generation probabilities than clonotypes shared by all four sorted-subset donors.

CDR1 and CDR2 (germline): SGHTA, FQGNSA. The CDR3 runs to 15 residues. Negatively enriched CD4+ T cells were divided by CD45RA into naive and memory. Source material: naive CD4+ T cells from PBMCs. Subset indicated: CD45RA+ positively selected. The source of this sequence is a man aged 18 to 30 in good health. Some clones in this sample may be carry-over from other donors' samples. The chain couples TRBV7-2 to TRBJ2-1; D is possibly TRBD2 (6 bases). CDR3 loop: CASSLVSGIYNGQFF. The CDR3 nucleotides read TGTGCCAGCAGCTTAGTTAGCGGAATATACAATGGGCAGTTCTTC.